The rows below give T cell receptor beta chains drawn from one sample of a study of blood T cells in healthy people across ages. TCRdb redid the calling of the 5' RACE reads with MiXCR, one entry per CDR3 protein. Of 1.8 million or so distinct CDR3 sequences in the sample, 30% to 40% are singletons; the top ten hold 20% to 25%. Sequenced input: blood. The receptors here all came from a human donor in good health. CDR3s include the opening cysteine and the closing phenylalanine or tryptophan. A D gene is named only where the DNA matches it firmly. Some rows have no size entry. The others give once, few or many, or a class for an expanded clone.

CASSQSRGQGSYEQYF TGCGCCAGCAGCCAGTCTAGGGGACAGGGCTCCTACGAGCAGTACTTC TRBJ2-7 TRBV4-3 TRBD1 few
CASSLVFKDTIYF TGTGCCAGCAGCTTAGTGTTTAAGGACACCATATATTTT TRBJ1-3 TRBV7-2 - -
CASSSLEGAEMDEQYF TGTGCCAGCAGCTCCCTCGAGGGGGCAGAGATGGACGAGCAGTACTTC TRBJ2-7 TRBV7-2 TRBD1 -
CSARIPVSMNTEAFF TGCAGTGCTAGGATCCCGGTATCCATGAACACTGAAGCTTTCTTT TRBJ1-1 TRBV20-1 - -
CASSVDGGFGDTQYF TGTGCCAGCAGCGTAGATGGCGGTTTTGGAGATACGCAGTATTTT TRBJ2-3 TRBV9 - -
CASSQTALLGSEQFF TGTGCCAGCAGCCAAACAGCCCTACTTGGTAGTGAGCAGTTCTTC TRBJ2-1 TRBV11-3 - few
CASSPSGPADGYTF TGTGCCAGCAGCCCGTCAGGGCCCGCGGATGGCTACACCTTC TRBJ1-2 TRBV7-6 - -
CSATHRELGNEQFF TGCAGTGCTACCCACAGGGAGCTTGGCAATGAGCAGTTCTTC TRBJ2-1 TRBV20-1 - few
CASSFNGGARTDTQYF TGCGCCAGCAGCTTTAACGGGGGGGCACGGACAGATACGCAGTATTTT TRBJ2-3 TRBV5-1 TRBD2 -
CASSSGESSWNEQFF TGTGCCAGCAGTTCGGGGGAGTCCTCTTGGAATGAGCAGTTCTTC TRBJ2-1 TRBV6-5 - few
CASSPQGLGDTDTQYF TGTGCCAGCAGCCCACAGGGACTGGGGGATACAGATACGCAGTATTTT TRBJ2-3 TRBV7-9 - few
CASSWGVGAEANVLTF TGTGCCAGCAGCTGGGGCGTGGGAGCCGAGGCCAACGTCCTGACTTTC TRBJ2-6 TRBV7-8 - -
CASSYGLATEAFF TGTGCCAGCAGTTACGGCCTAGCCACTGAAGCTTTCTTT TRBJ1-1 TRBV6-6 - few
CASSSQQPNGHTF TGTGCCAGCAGTTCCCAACAGCCTAATGGCCACACCTTC TRBJ1-2 TRBV6-6 - -
CSARRGFGEKLFF TGCAGTGCAAGGAGAGGGTTTGGTGAAAAACTGTTTTTT TRBJ1-4 TRBV20-1 - -
CSVRGLAGVYEQYF TGCAGCGTTCGAGGACTAGCGGGTGTCTACGAGCAGTACTTC TRBJ2-7 TRBV29-1 TRBD2 many
CASSDLGVSIQYF TGTGCCAGCAGTGATTTGGGGGTCAGCATTCAGTACTTC TRBJ2-4 TRBV6-2/TRBV6-3 - once
CATGQGARGGYTF TGTGCCACCGGACAGGGGGCGCGGGGTGGCTACACCTTC TRBJ1-2 TRBV6-5 TRBD1 -
CASSPPEYNEQFF TGTGCCAGCAGTCCCCCTGAGTACAATGAGCAGTTCTTC TRBJ2-1 TRBV6-5 - -
CASRPASGGFPNEQFF TGTGCCAGCAGGCCCGCTAGCGGGGGGTTCCCCAATGAGCAGTTCTTC TRBJ2-1 TRBV3-1 TRBD2 few
CASSYTGGTMNTEAFF TGTGCCAGCAGCTACACAGGGGGCACGATGAACACTGAAGCTTTCTTT TRBJ1-1 TRBV7-2 TRBD1 -
CASSKIPTGSNGYTF TGTGCCAGCAGTAAGATTCCGACCGGTTCAAATGGCTACACCTTC TRBJ1-2 TRBV6-2/TRBV6-3 - few
CASSLDAVSYEQYF TGTGCCAGCAGCTTAGATGCCGTCTCCTACGAGCAGTACTTC TRBJ2-7 TRBV7-9 - -
CASSLSLAENQETQYF TGTGCCAGCAGCTTAAGCCTAGCGGAAAACCAAGAGACCCAGTACTTC TRBJ2-5 TRBV7-3 TRBD2 -
CSARDPWGSTHEQYF TGCAGTGCTAGAGATCCTTGGGGGTCAACCCACGAGCAGTACTTC TRBJ2-7 TRBV20-1 - -
CASSFRQGRAYEQYF TGTGCCAGCAGCTTCCGACAGGGGAGGGCCTACGAGCAGTACTTC TRBJ2-7 TRBV7-2 - -
CASSARDRYNEQFF TGTGCCAGCAGCGCCAGGGACAGGTACAATGAGCAGTTCTTC TRBJ2-1 TRBV9 TRBD1 -
CASGLEEGGYTF TGTGCTAGTGGTTTAGAGGAGGGGGGCTACACCTTC TRBJ1-2 TRBV12-5 - -
CASSVTGTGVNEQYF TGCGCCAGCAGCGTCACCGGGACAGGGGTCAACGAGCAGTACTTC TRBJ2-7 TRBV5-1 TRBD1 -
CSVELGLEAFF TGCAGCGTTGAATTAGGCCTTGAAGCTTTCTTT TRBJ1-1 TRBV29-1 - -
CASSLTGLAGTPPHPYNEQFF TGTGCCAGCAGCTTAACGGGACTAGCGGGGACCCCACCCCACCCCTACAATGAGCAGTTCTTC TRBJ2-1 TRBV7-3 TRBD2 few
CASRLAGFRDTQYF TGTGCCAGCCGACTAGCGGGGTTCCGAGATACGCAGTATTTT TRBJ2-3 TRBV27 TRBD2 -
CSASDRENEQFF TGCAGTGCTTCGGACAGGGAGAATGAGCAGTTCTTC TRBJ2-1 TRBV20-1 TRBD1 -
CSASPSGSNYGYTF TGCAGTGCTAGCCCCTCGGGGTCTAACTATGGCTACACCTTC TRBJ1-2 TRBV20-1 - -
CASSPSGGALDIQYF TGTGCCAGCAGCCCTAGCGGGGGGGCTTTAGACATTCAGTACTTC TRBJ2-4 TRBV11-2 TRBD2 few
CASSLGMYNEQFF TGCGCCAGCAGCTTGGGAATGTACAATGAGCAGTTCTTC TRBJ2-1 TRBV4-3 - -
CASSRQGERGYTF TGTGCCAGCAGCCGACAGGGGGAACGTGGCTACACCTTC TRBJ1-2 TRBV7-2 TRBD1 -